This entry lists 28 T cell receptor beta chains sequenced from one sample in a study of blood T cell repertoires in COVID-19. TCRdb keeps only in-frame clones here, not all; method: immunoSEQ multiplex PCR. The table includes about 170,000 clones, around 82% detected once. Source material: peripheral blood. The receptors derive from a woman aged 80 or over with acute or convalescent COVID-19.

In its sample, this clone was seen once. The V and J genes are TRBV4-2 and TRBJ2-3, with D tentatively TRBD2 (6 bases). Germline CDR1 reads LGHNA; CDR2 reads YNFKEQ. Trimming cost V 6 bases and J 2 bases, with 12 bases left between them. The CDR3 contains 14 residues. CDR3 sequence reads: CASSRGENTDTQYF. DNA for the CDR3: TGTGCCAGCAGTCGCGGGGAGAACACAGATACGCAGTATTTT.

Details on this clone: Other DNA sequences in the same sample also yield this CDR3. The V call is TRBV5-1, the J call TRBJ2-3, with a possible D match to TRBD1 (5 bases). The CDR3 is 14 residues long. V lost 2 bases and J 0 bases, leaving 7 bases between the germline ends. Germline V gene lookup returns CDR1 SGHRS and CDR2 YFSETQ. The CDR3 is CASSLGQSTDTQYF. In DNA form, the CDR3 reads TGCGCCAGCAGCTTAGGACAAAGCACAGATACGCAGTATTTT.

The chain is built from TRBV30 and TRBJ2-7; 9 nucleotides align to TRBD2. This CDR3 spans 14 amino acids. The V gene's germline CDR1 is GTSNPN and CDR2 SVGIG (reference sequence). V dropped 2 bases and J dropped 6; count of bases not matched to a gene: 8. CDR3 region: CAWSKAGGNSEQYF. The DNA of the CDR3 is TGTGCCTGGAGTAAAGCGGGAGGAAATTCCGAGCAGTACTTC.

The chain uses TRBV21-1 and TRBJ2-7; the tabulated D call, TRBD2, remains unverified against the DNA. TRBV21-1 is assigned pseudogene status. The CDR3 consists of 15 residues. The CDR3 here is CASSAVAVYSYEQYF. CDR3 DNA sequence: TGTGCCAGCAGCGCCGTAGCGGTCTACTCCTACGAGCAGTACTTC.

The rearrangement links TRBV6-2 or TRBV6-3 to TRBJ2-7, with D maybe TRBD2 (5 bases). Germline assignment: CDR1 MNHEY and CDR2 SVGEGT. This CDR3 contains 14 residues. Trimming removed 2 bases at V and 7 bases at J, with 15 bases between. The CDR3 nucleotides read TGTGCCAGCAGTTACGACGGGTGGTCGGGAGAGCAGTACTTC. Translation: CASSYDGWSGEQYF.

J is TRBJ1-3 and V is TRBV30, with TRBD1 as a possible D gene (5 bases). Trimming cost V 3 bases and J 1 base, with 10 bases left between them. Looked up from germline, CDR1 is GTSNPN and CDR2 is SVGIG (reference sequence). The CDR3 runs to 14 residues. CDR3 bases: TGTGCCTGGAGCTCAGGGAGGTCTGGAAACACCATATATTTT. Amino acids: CAWSSGRSGNTIYF.

The chain carries TRBV4-1 and TRBJ1-4; D is ambiguous. The CDR3 has 16 amino acids. The V end lost 1 base, the J end lost 4 bases, and 13 bases lay between the germline ends. CDR1 and CDR2 (germline): MGHRA, YSYEKL. The CDR3 DNA is TGCGCCAGCAGCCAAGGAGGGTCAGCTCATAATGAAAAACTGTTTTTT. Translation gives CASSQGGSAHNEKLFF.

For the CDR3, the DNA is TGTGCCAGCTCACCGGGGGCAGGCGCCGGGGAGCTGTTTTTT. Translation: CASSPGAGAGELFF. V gene TRBV18 combines with J gene TRBJ2-2; tentative D call: TRBD1 (6 bases). V was cut by 3 bases and J by 6 bases, with 11 bases left in between. The CDR3 extends over 14 amino acids. Germline-derived CDR1 and CDR2 are KGHSH and LQKENI.

The chain recombines TRBV5-1 with TRBJ1-4, with 9 bases identical to TRBD1. Germline CDR1 SGHRS, CDR2 YFSETQ. CDR3 length equals 17 residues. The trim removed 1 base at V and 6 bases at J, leaving 10 bases unmatched. DNA for the CDR3: TGCGCCAGCAGCTTGCGTCTACAGGGGGCAGCTGATGAAAAACTGTTTTTT. Translated, it gives CASSLRLQGAADEKLFF.

This chain joins TRBV12-1 and TRBJ1-5; the table's D call, TRBD1, was not checked against the DNA. TRBV12-1 is reported as a pseudogene. The CDR3 is 15 amino acids. For the CDR3, the DNA is TGTGCCAGCACGGTATCGACAGGAAGTAATCAGCCCCAGCATTTT. Amino acids: CASTVSTGSNQPQHF.

This clone was detected ten times or more. V usage is TRBV12-5 and J usage is TRBJ1-1; D is unclear. V lost 2 bases to trimming and J lost 6 bases, with 10 bases between them. The CDR3 totals 13 residues. In germline, CDR1 is LGHNT, CDR2 FRNRAP. The CDR3 region has the DNA TGTGCTAGTGGTTTGTCGCAGGCCGCTGAAGCTTTCTTT. It codes for CASGLSQAAEAFF.

The chain links TRBV7-2 to TRBJ2-3; weak D call: TRBD2 (6 bases). V lost 5 bases to trimming and J lost 0 bases, with 12 bases between them. The CDR3 covers 15 residues. CDR1 and CDR2 (germline): SGHTA, FQGNSA. CDR3 loop: CASSPMGTSTDTQYF. In DNA, the CDR3 is TGTGCCAGCAGCCCCATGGGGACTAGCACAGATACGCAGTATTTT.

The gene calls are TRBV19 and TRBJ2-1, with D uncertain. Germline assignment: CDR1 LNHDA and CDR2 SQIVND (reference sequence). Trimming left V 6 bases short and J 5 bases short, with 23 bases between. The CDR3 loop spans 17 amino acids. CDR3 DNA sequence: TGTGCCAGTAGACTAAGCGCCTCGTCGGCCGAGGACAATGAGCAGTTCTTC. It codes for CASRLSASSAEDNEQFF.

V usage is TRBV2 and J usage is TRBJ1-5; TRBD1 is a possible D gene (5 bases). Germline loops: CDR1 SNHLY, CDR2 FYNNEI. This CDR3 comprises 13 residues. The V and J ends lost 5 bases and 5 bases respectively, with 10 bases between them. The CDR3, as DNA: TGTGCCAGCAGTACACAGGCTTATCAGCCCCAGCATTTT. The encoded protein is CASSTQAYQPQHF.

The chain uses TRBV12-3 or TRBV12-4 and TRBJ2-4, with a possible D match to TRBD1 (5 bases). V was trimmed by 5 bases and J by 8 bases, leaving 10 bases between them. This CDR3 spans 12 amino acids. DNA for the CDR3: TGTGCCAGCAGTGTCATGGGGCACATTCAGTACTTC. It specifies CASSVMGHIQYF.

The J gene is TRBJ2-3, the V gene TRBV5-4; the match to TRBD2 covers 9 bases. Germline CDR1 reads SGHNT; CDR2 reads YYREEE (reference sequence). The junction had 7 bases not matched to a gene; V was cut back by 4 bases and J by 1 base. The CDR3 extends over 16 amino acids. The CDR3, as DNA: TGTGCCAGCAGCCCAGCCTTAGCGGGGGGCACAGATACGCAGTATTTT. Translated: CASSPALAGGTDTQYF. Full variable domain (outside the CDR3, taken from reference TRBV5-4 and TRBJ2-3): ETGVTQSPTHLIKTRGQQVTLRCSSQSGHNTVSWYQQALGQGPQFIFQYYREEENGRGNFPPRFSGLQFPNYSSELNVNALELDDSALYLCASSPALAGGTDTQYFGPGTRLTVL.

This clone appeared a single time. The rearrangement joins TRBV19 to TRBJ2-1; 10 bases agree with TRBD1. This CDR3 comprises 16 residues. Germline lookup yields CDR1 LNHDA and CDR2 SQIVND (reference sequence). With 2 bases clipped from V and 6 bases from J, the junction kept 7 bases outside the gene matches. The DNA for the CDR3 is TGTGCCAGTAGTATACCGGGACAGGGGATCGGCAATGAGCAGTTCTTC. It codes for CASSIPGQGIGNEQFF.

The rearrangement uses TRBV9 and TRBJ2-5, with TRBD2 matching over 9 bases. Trimming took 0 bases from V and 5 from J; bases not matched to a gene: 8. This CDR3 contains 16 residues. The V gene's germline CDR1 is SGDLS and CDR2 YYNGEE. The CDR3 DNA follows: TGTGCCAGCAGCGTAGAGGCCGGACTAGCGAGGGAGACCCAGTACTTC. It is translated as CASSVEAGLARETQYF.

This sequence joins TRBV15 and TRBJ2-1, with D perhaps matching TRBD2 (5 bases). The CDR3 runs 14 residues. The germline V gene has CDR1 LNHNV and CDR2 YYDKDF (reference sequence). V was clipped by 7 bases and J by 3 bases, with 13 bases between them. The CDR3 coding sequence is TGTGCCACCAAGGCTAGCACTCTCTACAATGAGCAGTTCTTC. It encodes CATKASTLYNEQFF.

V usage is TRBV5-1 and J usage is TRBJ2-7; D possibly corresponds to TRBD2 (6 bases). Trimming shortened V by 3 bases and J by 2 bases, and 12 bases separated the two germline ends. This CDR3 is 14 amino acids long. Looked up from germline, CDR1 is SGHRS and CDR2 is YFSETQ. The CDR3 nucleotides read TGCGCCAGCAGCTGGAGGGACGGTACCTACGAGCAGTACTTC. Residues: CASSWRDGTYEQYF.

This chain links TRBV5-4 with TRBJ1-1; weak D call: TRBD1 (5 bases). This CDR3 is 15 amino acids long. Trimming pared 3 bases from V and 1 base from J, leaving 13 bases between. Germline V gene sequence: CDR1 SGHNT, CDR2 YYREEE (reference sequence). This CDR3 is CASSWAGRGNTEAFF. The DNA of the CDR3 is TGTGCCAGCAGCTGGGCAGGTAGGGGGAACACTGAAGCTTTCTTT.

The chain uses TRBV19 and TRBJ2-2; 7 nucleotides line up with TRBD1. The CDR3 totals 15 residues. Looked up from germline, CDR1 is LNHDA and CDR2 is SQIVND (reference sequence). Trimming cost V 7 bases and J 3 bases; bases outside gene matches: 8. The CDR3 nucleotides are TGTGCCAGTAAGCGAGGGGGCGCGGACACCGGGGAGCTGTTTTTT. It yields the protein CASKRGGADTGELFF.

The rearrangement joins TRBV2 to TRBJ2-7, with 14 bases identical to TRBD2. The CDR3 is made up of 15 amino acids. J was trimmed by 4 bases and V by 4 bases; bases with no gene match: 3. Germline V gene data show CDR1 as SNHLY and CDR2 as FYNNEI. CDR3 protein: CASSAGTSGSYEQYF. In nucleotides, the CDR3 is TGTGCCAGCAGTGCCGGGACTAGCGGGAGTTACGAGCAGTACTTC.

The chain uses TRBV7-3 and TRBJ1-1; D is possibly TRBD1 (6 bases). Germline-derived CDR1 and CDR2 are SGHTA and FQGTGA. The CDR3 has 16 amino acids. The V end lost 5 bases, the J end lost 3 bases, and 19 bases lay between the germline ends. The DNA of the CDR3 is TGTGCCAGCAGCCCTCACACAGGGAATTCTTACACTGAAGCTTTCTTT. Protein product: CASSPHTGNSYTEAFF.

The rearrangement uses TRBV6-2 or TRBV6-3 and TRBJ1-4, with D hard to call. Germline V gene data show CDR1 as MNHEY and CDR2 as SVGEGT. The V end lost 5 bases, the J end lost 8 bases, and 9 bases lay between the germline ends. CDR3 length equals 12 residues. The CDR3 nucleotides are TGTGCCAGCAGTCGATCGAGGGAAAAACTGTTTTTT. Protein product: CASSRSREKLFF.

The chain couples TRBV15 to TRBJ2-2, with D perhaps matching TRBD2 (5 bases). Trimming took off 1 base at V and 7 bases at J, with 22 bases between the two ends. The CDR3 spans 18 residues. Per germline, CDR1 LNHNV and CDR2 YYDKDF (reference sequence). CDR3 protein: CATSRVTSSINVGGELFF. The CDR3 nucleotides are TGTGCCACCAGCAGAGTCACTAGTAGTATAAACGTGGGCGGGGAGCTGTTTTTT.

The CDR3 sequence is CASSDSSWSDRDPHNQPQHF. In nucleotides, the CDR3 is TGTGCCAGCAGTGACTCGAGTTGGTCGGACAGGGACCCTCACAATCAGCCCCAGCATTTT. The chain is built from TRBV6-4 and TRBJ1-5; 8 bases map to TRBD1. Trimming at V came to 0 bases and at J to 3 bases, leaving 16 bases not matched to a gene. The germline gives CDR1 MRHNA, CDR2 SNTAGT. There are 20 residues in the CDR3.

The chain uses TRBV19 and TRBJ1-4; 9 nucleotides align to TRBD1. CDR3 length: 15 amino acids. Looked up from germline, CDR1 is LNHDA and CDR2 is SQIVND (reference sequence). With 6 bases clipped from V and 3 bases from J, the junction kept 5 bases outside the gene matches. The CDR3 nucleotides read TGTGCCAGTAGGGACCACAGGGGGCCTAATGAAAAACTGTTTTTT. Protein: CASRDHRGPNEKLFF.